Listed here is a single TCR beta chain. Antigen: not known. Assay: immunoSEQ multiplex PCR; the TCRdb copy retains only in-frame clones and omits some. The sample holds some 100,000 clones, about 93% seen once. These data originate in a study of siplizumab effects on memory and regulatory T cells. Findings of the study overall: With siplizumab, cumulative frequency of CD4+ memory-derived alloreactive sequences dropped significantly. It seemed that naive T cells were more diverse than memory cells and were major contributors to the alloresponse.

This CDR3 has 15 amino acids. Germline V gene sequence: CDR1 SEHNR, CDR2 FQNEAQ (reference sequence). J gave up 3 bases and V 2 bases, and 7 bases lay outside the gene matches. Sequencing was done on a sample of Tregs sorted from blood. V is TRBV7-9 and J is TRBJ2-7, with TRBD2 identical over 7 bases. The sequence derives from a human donor in good health. This CDR3 is CASSLSGTTIYEQYF. The CDR3 DNA reads as TGTGCCAGCAGCTTATCAGGGACTACCATCTACGAGCAGTACTTC.